These 28 T cell receptor beta chains share one sample of origin, sequenced in a study of shared clonotypes between healthy human individuals. Naive CD8 cells were CD45RO-negative, positively selected for CCR7, excluding terminally differentiated effector memory CD45RA+ cells. Repertoires were generated with immunoSEQ multiplex PCR, while TCRdb's copy carries only in-frame clones and drops some. The table lists some 2.1 million clones, roughly 93% of them singletons. What was sequenced was naive CD8+ T cells from PBMCs. These receptors were collected from a man between 18 and 35 years old in good health. Some clones in this sample may be carry-over from other donors' samples.

This rearrangement joins TRBV4-3 to TRBJ2-5, with 9 bases matching TRBD1. The CDR3 loop spans 15 amino acids. V was pared by 4 bases and J by 4 bases, with 7 bases of the junction left unmatched. CDR1 and CDR2 (germline): LGHNA, YSLEER. The CDR3 reads CASSPRQGGRETQYF. In DNA, the CDR3 is TGCGCCAGCAGCCCCAGACAGGGGGGACGAGAGACCCAGTACTTC.

The chain combines TRBV5-6 with TRBJ1-6; TRBD1 aligns across 10 bases. Per germline, CDR1 SGHDT and CDR2 YYEEEE. V shed 4 bases and J 9 bases; nucleotides not matched to a gene: 4. The CDR3 is 14 residues long. CDR3 sequence reads: CASSPGQGFSPLHF. For the CDR3, the DNA is TGTGCCAGCAGCCCGGGACAGGGGTTTTCACCCCTCCACTTT.

The V gene is TRBV27, the J gene TRBJ2-7; 10 nucleotides agree with TRBD1. Per the germline V gene, CDR1 is MNHEY and CDR2 is SMNVEV (reference sequence). This CDR3 spans 14 amino acids. V was pared by 6 bases and J by 3 bases, with 5 bases of the junction left unmatched. The CDR3: CASSVTGGDYEQYF. CDR3 DNA: TGTGCCAGCAGCGTGACAGGGGGCGACTACGAGCAGTACTTC.

On this clone: The same CDR3 is also encoded by other DNA sequences in this sample. The chain joins TRBV27 to TRBJ2-4; 7 positions match TRBD1. Trimming cost V 3 bases and J 7 bases; bases outside gene matches: 3. The CDR3 spans 13 residues. Germline values: CDR1 MNHEY, CDR2 SMNVEV (reference sequence). CDR3: CASSLLGGNIQYF. The CDR3 nucleotides are TGTGCCAGCAGTTTGTTAGGGGGCAACATTCAGTACTTC.

Concerning this clone: Other DNA sequences in this sample translate to the same CDR3. This chain connects TRBV19 to TRBJ1-5; no clear D. CDR1 and CDR2 (germline): LNHDA, SQIVND (reference sequence). V lost 3 bases, J lost 2 bases, and 5 bases lay in between. The CDR3 covers 13 residues. The CDR3 loop reads CASSIVGNQPQHF. In DNA, the CDR3 is TGTGCCAGTAGTATCGTCGGCAATCAGCCCCAGCATTTT.

With respect to this clone: The sample holds other DNA sequences that translate to the same CDR3. The chain recombines TRBV25-1 with TRBJ1-2; D is perhaps TRBD1 (6 bases). CDR1 MGHDK and CDR2 SYGVNS come from the germline V gene. The CDR3 extends over 14 amino acids. V lost 4 bases, J lost 2 bases, and 11 bases lay in between. As DNA, the CDR3 is TGTGCCAGCAGTGCCAGGGGATCGAACTATGGCTACACCTTC. It codes for CASSARGSNYGYTF.

The V and J genes are TRBV2 and TRBJ2-3; the D is unclear. Trimming removed 6 bases at V and 2 bases at J, with 12 bases between. Germline assignment: CDR1 SNHLY and CDR2 FYNNEI. The CDR3 is 14 residues long. The CDR3 sequence is CASRPEGNTDTQYF. CDR3 sequence (DNA): TGTGCCAGCAGACCCGAAGGTAACACAGATACGCAGTATTTT.

The CDR3 sequence is CASSGQGLQSSGNTIYF. CDR3 coding DNA: TGCGCCAGCAGTGGACAGGGGCTCCAGAGCTCTGGAAACACCATATATTTT. The chain uses TRBV5-1 and TRBJ1-3; 9 positions agree with TRBD1. The CDR3 is made up of 17 amino acids. CDR1 is SGHRS, CDR2 YFSETQ, per germline. V trimming: 5 bases; J trimming: 0 bases; junction bases outside the gene matches: 9.

J is TRBJ2-5 and V is TRBV25-1; D possibly matches TRBD1 or TRBD2 (5 bases each). The ends were cut back, 5 bases at V and 1 base at J, with 14 bases in the middle. The CDR3 has 15 amino acids. Germline V gene lookup returns CDR1 MGHDK and CDR2 SYGVNS. The CDR3 sequence is CASSLGVVSQETQYF. The DNA of the CDR3 is TGTGCCAGCAGTCTGGGGGTGGTTTCCCAAGAGACCCAGTACTTC.

The chain joins TRBV19 to TRBJ2-1; 10 bases agree with TRBD2. The CDR3 sequence is 15 residues long. V shed 4 bases and J 7 bases; nucleotides not matched to a gene: 7. CDR1 is LNHDA, CDR2 SQIVND, per germline (reference sequence). CDR3 nucleotide sequence: TGTGCCAGTAGTAGTCTAGCGGGAGCTCCTAATGAGCAGTTCTTC. This translates into CASSSLAGAPNEQFF.

The V gene is TRBV28, the J gene TRBJ1-2; no reliable D call. The CDR3 consists of 12 residues. V lost 3 bases and J 5 bases, leaving 7 bases between the germline ends. The germline V gene encodes CDR1 MDHEN and CDR2 SYDVKM. CDR3 nucleotide sequence: TGTGCCAGCAGTTTGGAGATTTATGGCTACACCTTC. This codes for CASSLEIYGYTF.

A single count supports this clone. The CDR3 reads CASSLSAGTAVYF. DNA for the CDR3: TGTGCCAGCAGTTTAAGTGCCGGGACAGCCGTATATTTT. The J gene is TRBJ1-3, the V gene TRBV27, with 7 positions matching TRBD1. The CDR3 runs 13 residues. CDR1 is MNHEY and CDR2 is SMNVEV in the germline V gene (reference sequence). After removal of 2 bases from V and 14 bases from J, the junction contained 9 bases not matched to a gene.

The chain joins TRBV28 to TRBJ1-2, with D maybe TRBD1 (5 bases). This CDR3 contains 15 residues. Germline assignment: CDR1 MDHEN and CDR2 SYDVKM. V lost 3 bases and J lost 6, with 17 bases in between. The CDR3 region has the DNA TGTGCCAGCAGTTTGCTAGCATGGGGCACCGATGGCTACACCTTC. Translated: CASSLLAWGTDGYTF.

This clone appeared a single time. The rearrangement joins TRBV2 to TRBJ2-2, with D uncertain. Between the trimmed V and J ends, which lost 7 bases and 4 bases, there was a span of 4 bases. Germline V gene sequence: CDR1 SNHLY, CDR2 FYNNEI. The CDR3 has 11 residues. Here the CDR3 reads CASTPTGELFF. CDR3 nucleotide sequence: TGTGCCAGCACCCCCACCGGGGAGCTGTTTTTT. The full variable domain, rest sourced from reference TRBV2 and TRBJ2-2, is EPEVTQTPSHQVTQMGQEVILRCVPISNHLYFYWYRQILGQKVEFLVSFYNNEISEKSEIFDDQFSVERPDGSNFTLKIRSTKLEDSAMYFCASTPTGELFFGEGSRLTVL.

The chain uses TRBV9 and TRBJ2-1; TRBD2 matches 8 bases. The CDR3 length is 14 residues. Germline assignment: CDR1 SGDLS and CDR2 YYNGEE. V lost 4 bases, J lost 7 bases, and 7 bases stayed unmatched. The CDR3 is CASSILPGGNEQFF. CDR3 nucleotides: TGTGCCAGCAGCATCCTCCCGGGGGGGAATGAGCAGTTCTTC.

V and J are TRBV28 and TRBJ2-7, with 9 bases that match TRBD2. The CDR3 runs 16 residues. The germline gives CDR1 MDHEN, CDR2 SYDVKM. V shed 2 bases, J shed 5 bases, and the junction held 10 bases outside the gene matches. This CDR3 is CASSLAKASGIHEQYF. CDR3 DNA: TGTGCCAGCAGTTTAGCAAAGGCTAGCGGGATCCACGAGCAGTACTTC.

In the case of this clone: Other DNA sequences in this specimen translate into the identical CDR3. The rearrangement links TRBV9 to TRBJ2-6; D gene ambiguous. The CDR3 spans 16 residues. CDR1 SGDLS and CDR2 YYNGEE come from the germline V gene. V gave up 0 bases and J gave up 2 bases, with 9 bases separating them. CDR3 DNA sequence: TGTGCCAGCAGCGTAGGAAGAGGTGCTGGGGCCAACGTCCTGACTTTC. Its translation: CASSVGRGAGANVLTF.

The chain couples TRBV9 to TRBJ2-1, with 9 nucleotides matching TRBD1. J was trimmed by 7 bases and V by 3 bases; bases with no gene match: 2. From germline, CDR1 is SGDLS and CDR2 YYNGEE. This CDR3 is built from 13 residues. The chain's CDR3 is CASSEDRGNEQFF. The CDR3 coding sequence is TGTGCCAGCAGCGAGGACAGGGGTAATGAGCAGTTCTTC.

The rearrangement uses TRBV9 and TRBJ2-3, with 11 bases that match TRBD1. CDR1 is SGDLS, CDR2 YYNGEE, per germline. The CDR3 totals 15 residues. After removal of 0 bases from V and 6 bases from J, the junction contained 3 bases not matched to a gene. This CDR3 reads CASSVGTGGSDTQYF. The CDR3 DNA sequence: TGTGCCAGCAGCGTAGGGACAGGGGGCTCGGATACGCAGTATTTT. The full variable domain, rest sourced from reference TRBV9 and TRBJ2-3, is DSGVTQTPKHLITATGQRVTLRCSPRSGDLSVYWYQQSLDQGLQFLIQYYNGEERAKGNILERFSAQQFPDLHSELNLSSLELGDSALYFCASSVGTGGSDTQYFGPGTRLTVL.

The rearrangement uses TRBV28 and TRBJ2-2; TRBD1 aligns across 9 bases. J lost 2 bases, V lost 6 bases, and 7 bases had no gene match. CDR3 length: 16 amino acids. The V gene's germline CDR1 is MDHEN and CDR2 SYDVKM. CDR3 amino acids: CASSLRDRANTGELFF. The CDR3 DNA reads TGTGCCAGCAGCCTCCGGGACAGGGCTAACACCGGGGAGCTGTTTTTT.

The CDR3 nucleotides are TGTGCCAGCAGCCAGCGCGGGGGAATCTACGAGCAGTACTTC. It codes for CASSQRGGIYEQYF. The V gene is TRBV7-2, the J gene TRBJ2-7, with 7 bases that match TRBD2. The CDR3 loop spans 14 amino acids. Per the germline V gene, CDR1 is SGHTA and CDR2 is FQGNSA. V dropped 5 bases and J dropped 3; count of bases not matched to a gene: 7.

This clone was observed a single time. This chain uses TRBV9 with TRBJ2-5; D not certain. The CDR3 sequence is 15 residues long. CDR1 and CDR2 from the germline V gene are SGDLS and YYNGEE. The germline V and J ends were trimmed by 0 bases and 3 bases, with 12 bases remaining between them. The CDR3 nucleotides read TGTGCCAGCAGCGTAGAGTCCTCACCCAAAGAGACCCAGTACTTC. This gives the protein CASSVESSPKETQYF.

V usage is TRBV27 and J usage is TRBJ2-3, with D perhaps matching TRBD1 or TRBD2 (6 bases each). Germline CDR1 is MNHEY and CDR2 is SMNVEV (reference sequence). V dropped 4 bases and J dropped 5 bases, with 19 bases sitting between them. The CDR3 loop spans 16 amino acids. The CDR3 DNA follows: TGTGCCAGCAGTTCCAAGTGGGGGGCGCAGAGAGATACGCAGTATTTT. Amino acid sequence: CASSSKWGAQRDTQYF.

The chain joins TRBV30 to TRBJ1-1; tentative D call: TRBD1 (5 bases). Trimming stripped 4 bases from V and 5 bases from J, with 8 bases between. The CDR3 covers 11 residues. Germline V gives CDR1 GTSNPN, CDR2 SVGIG (reference sequence). The CDR3 loop reads CAWNGGTEAFF. CDR3 nucleotide sequence: TGTGCCTGGAACGGGGGGACTGAAGCTTTCTTT.

The rearrangement joins TRBV7-9 to TRBJ1-1; possibly TRBD1 for D (5 bases). CDR1 is SEHNR and CDR2 is FQNEAQ in the germline V gene (reference sequence). Trimming took off 5 bases at V and 8 bases at J, with 15 bases between the two ends. The CDR3 spans 13 residues. In DNA, the CDR3 is TGTGCCAGCAGCATTCCAGGGTTTGGGGAAGCTTTCTTT. The encoded protein is CASSIPGFGEAFF.

This chain links TRBV7-3 with TRBJ2-1; 11 bases match TRBD2. Germline assignment: CDR1 SGHTA and CDR2 FQGTGA. This CDR3 has 16 residues. The trim removed 4 bases at V and 4 bases at J, leaving 6 bases unmatched. This CDR3 is CASSSSGGYSYNEQFF. CDR3 nucleotide sequence: TGTGCCAGCAGCTCTAGCGGGGGGTATTCATACAATGAGCAGTTCTTC.

The chain couples TRBV9 to TRBJ2-1, with TRBD2 identical over 7 bases. The CDR3 has 16 amino acids. Germline loops: CDR1 SGDLS, CDR2 YYNGEE. V lost 0 bases, J lost 4 bases, and 7 bases stayed unmatched. The CDR3 reads CASSVAFSGEYNEQFF. As DNA, the CDR3 is TGTGCCAGCAGCGTAGCTTTCAGCGGGGAGTACAATGAGCAGTTCTTC.

The rearrangement uses TRBV29-1 and TRBJ2-7; 7 bases align to TRBD2. CDR1 and CDR2 from the germline V gene are SQVTM and ANQGSEA. There are 14 residues in the CDR3. The junction had 11 bases not matched to a gene; V was cut back by 7 bases and J by 2 bases. CDR3 coding DNA: TGCAGCGCGCACCCGGGGGAGGGTCCCTACGAGCAGTACTTC. As protein: CSAHPGEGPYEQYF.